The 17 T cell receptor beta chains below were found in one sample sequenced in a study of cytomegalovirus exposure and HLA in healthy donors. A multiplex PCR was run with 60 Vbeta primers and 13 Jbeta primers. The method was immunoSEQ multiplex PCR; TCRdb's version includes in-frame clones alone and lacks a portion of them. Altogether approximately 98,000 clones are present, 75% to 85% being singletons, with the ten largest covering around 9.9%. Sample: PBMCs. The receptors originated from a young man in good health and CMV-seropositive.

The rearrangement uses TRBV9 and TRBJ1-6, with D perhaps TRBD1 (6 bases). Germline CDR1 reads SGDLS; CDR2 reads YYNGEE. With 3 bases removed from V and 8 bases from J, the gap between germline ends came to 12 bases. The CDR3 covers 14 residues. CDR3 coding DNA: TGTGCCAGCAGCGCCGACAGGACCTATTCACCCCTCCACTTT. Residues: CASSADRTYSPLHF.

This chain joins TRBV9 and TRBJ1-2; 9 nucleotides align to TRBD1. CDR1 and CDR2 from the germline V gene are SGDLS and YYNGEE. The ends lost 5 bases at V and 8 bases at J; junction bases unmatched: 7. This CDR3 is 13 amino acids long. The CDR3 protein is CASRNDRGNGYTF. In DNA, the CDR3 is TGTGCCAGCAGGAATGACAGGGGGAACGGCTACACCTTC. Full variable domain (remainder filled in from reference TRBV9 and TRBJ1-2): DSGVTQTPKHLITATGQRVTLRCSPRSGDLSVYWYQQSLDQGLQFLIQYYNGEERAKGNILERFSAQQFPDLHSELNLSSLELGDSALYFCASRNDRGNGYTFGSGTRLTVV.

This clone was detected only a few times. The chain combines TRBV2 with TRBJ1-6; 9 nucleotides align to TRBD1. In germline, CDR1 is SNHLY, CDR2 FYNNEI. The CDR3 covers 14 residues. Trimming cost V 6 bases and J 8 bases; bases outside gene matches: 5. The CDR3 nucleotides are TGTGCCAGCAGCGTAGGGACAGGGTATTCACCCCTCCACTTT. The encoded protein is CASSVGTGYSPLHF.

The chain uses TRBV30 and TRBJ1-5; perhaps TRBD1 as D (5 bases). The length of the CDR3 is 13 residues. V dropped 2 bases and J dropped 4 bases, with 9 bases sitting between them. The germline CDR1 and CDR2 sequences are GTSNPN and SVGIG (reference sequence). The CDR3 nucleotides read TGTGCCTGGAGTTTGGGGGGAAATCAGCCCCAGCATTTT. It is translated as CAWSLGGNQPQHF.

CDR3 sequence reads: CASSLRSGGFYNEQFF. The CDR3 coding sequence is TGTGCCAGCAGCTTAAGATCAGGGGGTTTCTACAATGAGCAGTTCTTC. V and J are TRBV13 and TRBJ2-1; 7 bases match TRBD1. Germline CDR1 and CDR2: PRHDT and FYEKMQ (reference sequence). The CDR3 is made up of 16 amino acids. The ends lost 2 bases at V and 3 bases at J; junction bases unmatched: 7.

This clone was seen a single time. CDR3 sequence reads: CASSFEETQYF. The CDR3 coding sequence is TGCGCCAGCAGCTTCGAAGAGACCCAGTACTTC. V is TRBV5-1 and J is TRBJ2-5, with D unresolved. This CDR3 is built from 11 residues. Trimming took 2 bases from V and 3 from J, leaving 2 bases between them. Germline V CDR1 and CDR2: SGHRS, YFSETQ.

The chain employs TRBV9 and TRBJ1-1, with D possibly matching TRBD1 (6 bases). Germline CDR1 SGDLS, CDR2 YYNGEE. V dropped 0 bases and J dropped 5 bases, with 20 bases sitting between them. The CDR3 length is 17 residues. The CDR3 nucleotides read TGTGCCAGCAGCGTAGATTCGTTGGGGGCGGTGAGAACTGAAGCTTTCTTT. Amino acid sequence: CASSVDSLGAVRTEAFF.

To note about this clone: Additional DNA sequences in this sample encode the identical CDR3. The J gene is TRBJ2-3, the V gene TRBV5-1; 7 bases fit TRBD1. This CDR3 spans 14 amino acids. After removal of 0 bases from V and 4 bases from J, the junction contained 2 bases not matched to a gene. CDR1 and CDR2 (germline): SGHRS, YFSETQ. The CDR3 reads CASSLGQGADTQYF. Written as DNA, the CDR3 is TGCGCCAGCAGCTTGGGGCAGGGGGCAGATACGCAGTATTTT.

The chain is built from TRBV6-6 and TRBJ1-2; D perhaps matches TRBD1 (5 bases). Trimming cost V 8 bases and J 6 bases, with 16 bases left between them. The CDR3 is 13 residues long. CDR1 and CDR2 (germline): MNHNY, SVGAGI (reference sequence). The CDR3 is CASWGRTVDGYTF. CDR3 coding DNA: TGTGCCAGCTGGGGCAGGACGGTCGATGGCTACACCTTC.

This clone has just one count. The chain recombines TRBV6-1 with TRBJ2-2; D is perhaps TRBD2 (6 bases). The germline V gene encodes CDR1 MNHNS and CDR2 SASEGT. V gave up 3 bases and J gave up 8 bases, with 13 bases separating them. This CDR3 is 14 amino acids long. The CDR3 DNA follows: TGTGCCAGCAGTGATTTGAGCGGGTTTGGGGAGCTGTTTTTT. Translated, it gives CASSDLSGFGELFF.

The V call is TRBV15, the J call TRBJ2-3; 8 positions match TRBD2. Germline V gene lookup returns CDR1 LNHNV and CDR2 YYDKDF (reference sequence). This CDR3 has 19 residues. The J segment lost 5 bases and the V segment lost 3 bases, leaving 19 bases of the junction unmatched. DNA for the CDR3: TGTGCCACCAGCAGTCCCGACTTTGAAAGCGGGGGACCCAGAGATACGCAGTATTTT. Protein product: CATSSPDFESGGPRDTQYF.

The chain is built from TRBV27 and TRBJ2-1; the D gene is possibly TRBD2 (6 bases). The CDR3 contains 15 residues. The V end lost 2 bases, the J end lost 0 bases, and 8 bases lay between the germline ends. The germline V gene has CDR1 MNHEY and CDR2 SMNVEV (reference sequence). Written as DNA, the CDR3 is TGTGCCAGCAGTTTAGGGGACTTCTCCTACAATGAGCAGTTCTTC. Amino acid sequence: CASSLGDFSYNEQFF.

This clone was seen more than once but under ten times. V gene TRBV4-2 combines with J gene TRBJ2-4, with unresolved D. The ends were cut back, 0 bases at V and 7 bases at J, with 10 bases in the middle. The V gene's germline CDR1 is LGHNA and CDR2 YNFKEQ. This CDR3 has 14 residues. The CDR3 region has the DNA TGTGCCAGCAGCCAAGATCATCAGGCGAACATTCAGTACTTC. Encoded protein: CASSQDHQANIQYF.

This clone was seen a single time. The chain links TRBV19 to TRBJ1-6, with D maybe TRBD1 (6 bases). Germline CDR1 LNHDA, CDR2 SQIVND (reference sequence). The CDR3 is 14 amino acids. V was pared by 3 bases and J by 6 bases, with 9 bases between. CDR3 nucleotide sequence: TGTGCCAGTAGTATCCAGGGGCCTAATTCACCCCTCCACTTT. Protein: CASSIQGPNSPLHF.

V is TRBV5-6 and J is TRBJ1-2, with 7 bases fitting TRBD1. This CDR3 is built from 13 residues. Germline V gene data show CDR1 as SGHDT and CDR2 as YYEEEE. Trimming removed 5 bases from V and 7 bases from J; junction bases left unmatched: 8. The CDR3 sequence is CASSQGQEPGYTF. DNA for the CDR3: TGTGCCAGCAGTCAAGGACAGGAGCCTGGCTACACCTTC.

The chain is built from TRBV4-1 and TRBJ2-7; D possibly corresponds to TRBD1 (7 bases). The CDR3 has 14 amino acids. Germline assignment: CDR1 MGHRA and CDR2 YSYEKL. Trimming removed 3 bases from V and 4 bases from J, with 13 bases in between. CDR3 coding DNA: TGCGCCAGCAGCCAGGGGGGACAGAAATACGAGCAGTACTTC. It encodes CASSQGGQKYEQYF.

This chain joins TRBV2 and TRBJ1-4; 7 positions agree with TRBD1. The CDR3 sequence is 17 residues long. Per germline, CDR1 SNHLY and CDR2 FYNNEI. The V and J ends lost 3 bases and 5 bases, in that order; junction bases with no gene match: 12. The CDR3 nucleotides are TGTGCCAGCAGTGATGGGACTTCCGGGACAGTGAATGAAAAACTGTTTTTT. Its protein is CASSDGTSGTVNEKLFF. The variable domain in full, with the rest retrieved from reference TRBV2 and TRBJ1-4, is EPEVTQTPSHQVTQMGQEVILRCVPISNHLYFYWYRQILGQKVEFLVSFYNNEISEKSEIFDDQFSVERPDGSNFTLKIRSTKLEDSAMYFCASSDGTSGTVNEKLFFGSGTQLSVL.